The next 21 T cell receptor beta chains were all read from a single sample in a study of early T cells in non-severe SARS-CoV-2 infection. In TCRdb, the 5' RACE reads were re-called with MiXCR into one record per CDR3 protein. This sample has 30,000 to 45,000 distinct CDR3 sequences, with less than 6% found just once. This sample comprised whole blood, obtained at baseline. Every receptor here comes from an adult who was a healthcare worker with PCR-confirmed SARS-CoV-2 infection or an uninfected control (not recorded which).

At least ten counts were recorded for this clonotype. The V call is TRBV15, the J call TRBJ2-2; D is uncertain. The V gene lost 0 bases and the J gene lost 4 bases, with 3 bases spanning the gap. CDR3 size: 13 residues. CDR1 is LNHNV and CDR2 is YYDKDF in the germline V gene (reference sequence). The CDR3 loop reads CATSRDFTGELFF. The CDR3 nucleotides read TGTGCCACCAGCAGAGACTTCACCGGGGAGCTGTTTTTT.

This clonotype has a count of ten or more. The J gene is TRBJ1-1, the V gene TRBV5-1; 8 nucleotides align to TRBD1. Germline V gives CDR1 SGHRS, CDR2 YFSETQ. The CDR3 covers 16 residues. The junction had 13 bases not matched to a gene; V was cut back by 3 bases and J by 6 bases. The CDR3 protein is CASSSGQGLGGAEAFF. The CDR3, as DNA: TGCGCCAGCAGCTCCGGACAGGGATTAGGTGGCGCTGAAGCTTTCTTT.

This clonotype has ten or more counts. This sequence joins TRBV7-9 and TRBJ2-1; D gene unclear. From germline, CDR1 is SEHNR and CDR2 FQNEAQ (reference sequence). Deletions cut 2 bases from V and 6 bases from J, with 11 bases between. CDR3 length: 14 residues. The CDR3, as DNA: TGTGCCAGCAGCTTATTCCAGAGTAGCAATGAGCAGTTCTTC. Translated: CASSLFQSSNEQFF.

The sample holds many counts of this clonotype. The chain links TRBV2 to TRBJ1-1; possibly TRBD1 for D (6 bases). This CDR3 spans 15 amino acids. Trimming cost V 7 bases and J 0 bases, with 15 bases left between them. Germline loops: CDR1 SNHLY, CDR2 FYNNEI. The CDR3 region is CASTGQRVMNTEAFF. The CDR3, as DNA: TGTGCCAGCACTGGACAGCGCGTCATGAACACTGAAGCTTTCTTT.

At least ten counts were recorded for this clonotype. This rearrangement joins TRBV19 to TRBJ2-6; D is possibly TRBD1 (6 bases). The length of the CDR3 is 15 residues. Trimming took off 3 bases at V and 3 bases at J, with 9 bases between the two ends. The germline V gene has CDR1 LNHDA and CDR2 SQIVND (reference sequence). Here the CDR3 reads CASSIGGFGANVLTF. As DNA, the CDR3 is TGTGCCAGTAGTATTGGGGGCTTTGGGGCCAACGTCCTGACTTTC.

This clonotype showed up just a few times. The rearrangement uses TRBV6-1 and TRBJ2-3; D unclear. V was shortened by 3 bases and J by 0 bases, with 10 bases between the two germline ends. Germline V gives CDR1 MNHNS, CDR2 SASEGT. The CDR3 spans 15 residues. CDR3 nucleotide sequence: TGTGCCAGCAGTGATTGGGGTAAAAGCACAGATACGCAGTATTTT. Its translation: CASSDWGKSTDTQYF.

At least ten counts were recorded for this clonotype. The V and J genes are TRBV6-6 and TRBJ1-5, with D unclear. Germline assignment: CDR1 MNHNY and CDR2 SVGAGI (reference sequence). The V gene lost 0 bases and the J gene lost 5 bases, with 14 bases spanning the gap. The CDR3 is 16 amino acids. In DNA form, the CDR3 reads TGTGCCAGCAGTTACTCTCATATGCTGGGCGATCAGCCCCAGCATTTT. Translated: CASSYSHMLGDQPQHF.

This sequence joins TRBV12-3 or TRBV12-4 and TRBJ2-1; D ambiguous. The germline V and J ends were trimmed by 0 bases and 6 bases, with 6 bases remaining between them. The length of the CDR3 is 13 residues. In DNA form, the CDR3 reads TGTGCCAGCAGTTTAGCGATGTCCAATGAGCAGTTCTTC. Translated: CASSLAMSNEQFF.

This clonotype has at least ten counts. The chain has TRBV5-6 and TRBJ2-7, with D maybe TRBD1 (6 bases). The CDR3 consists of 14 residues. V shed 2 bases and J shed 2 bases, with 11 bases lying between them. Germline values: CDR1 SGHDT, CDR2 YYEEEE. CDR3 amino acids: CASSFGTHTYEQYF. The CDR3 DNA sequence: TGTGCCAGCAGCTTTGGGACACACACCTACGAGCAGTACTTC.

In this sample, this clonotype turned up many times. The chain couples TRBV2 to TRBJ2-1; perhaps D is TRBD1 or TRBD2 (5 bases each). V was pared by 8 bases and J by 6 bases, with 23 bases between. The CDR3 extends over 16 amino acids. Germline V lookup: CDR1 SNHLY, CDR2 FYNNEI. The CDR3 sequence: CASLPRRTTVSNEQFF. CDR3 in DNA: TGTGCCAGCCTTCCGAGGAGGACGACAGTCTCCAATGAGCAGTTCTTC.

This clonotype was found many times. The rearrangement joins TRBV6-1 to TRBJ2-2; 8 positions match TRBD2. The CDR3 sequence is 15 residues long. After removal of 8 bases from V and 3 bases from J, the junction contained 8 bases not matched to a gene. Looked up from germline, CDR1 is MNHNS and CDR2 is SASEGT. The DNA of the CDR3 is TGTGCCAGCCGGGAGGGGACGGCGTACACCGGGGAGCTGTTTTTT. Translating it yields CASREGTAYTGELFF.

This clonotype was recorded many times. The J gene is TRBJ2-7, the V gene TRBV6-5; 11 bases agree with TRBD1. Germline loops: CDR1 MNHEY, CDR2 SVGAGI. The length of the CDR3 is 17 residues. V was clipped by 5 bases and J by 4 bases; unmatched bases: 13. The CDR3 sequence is CASSRTFPGTGGYEQYF. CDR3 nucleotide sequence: TGTGCCAGCAGTCGTACCTTCCCCGGGACAGGGGGTTACGAGCAGTACTTC.

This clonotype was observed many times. The CDR3 spells CSASIPGTGNTIYF. The CDR3 bases are TGCAGTGCTAGTATTCCAGGGACGGGAAACACCATATATTTT. V usage is TRBV20-1 and J usage is TRBJ1-3; tentatively, D is TRBD1 (5 bases). Germline V gene sequence: CDR1 DFQATT, CDR2 SNEGSKA (reference sequence). The ends were cut back, 3 bases at V and 4 bases at J, with 13 bases in the middle. The CDR3 is 14 residues long.

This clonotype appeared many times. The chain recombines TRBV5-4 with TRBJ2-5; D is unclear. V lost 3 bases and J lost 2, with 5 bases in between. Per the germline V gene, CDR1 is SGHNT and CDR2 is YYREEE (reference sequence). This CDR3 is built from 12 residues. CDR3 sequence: CASSYLQETQYF. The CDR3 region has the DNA TGTGCCAGCAGCTACCTTCAAGAGACCCAGTACTTC.

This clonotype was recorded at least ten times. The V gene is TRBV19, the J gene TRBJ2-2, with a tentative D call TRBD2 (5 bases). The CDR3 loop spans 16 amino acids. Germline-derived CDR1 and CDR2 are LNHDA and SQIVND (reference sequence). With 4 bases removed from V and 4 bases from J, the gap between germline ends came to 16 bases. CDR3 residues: CASSTHGRRTTGELFF. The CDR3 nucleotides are TGTGCCAGTAGTACCCACGGCAGGAGGACCACCGGGGAGCTGTTTTTT.

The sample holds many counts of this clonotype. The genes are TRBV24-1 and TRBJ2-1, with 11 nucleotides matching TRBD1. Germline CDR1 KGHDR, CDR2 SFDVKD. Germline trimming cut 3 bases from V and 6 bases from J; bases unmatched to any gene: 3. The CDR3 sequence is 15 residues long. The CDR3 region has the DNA TGTGCCACCAGTGATCGGACAGGGGGCTTCAATGAGCAGTTCTTC. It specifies CATSDRTGGFNEQFF.

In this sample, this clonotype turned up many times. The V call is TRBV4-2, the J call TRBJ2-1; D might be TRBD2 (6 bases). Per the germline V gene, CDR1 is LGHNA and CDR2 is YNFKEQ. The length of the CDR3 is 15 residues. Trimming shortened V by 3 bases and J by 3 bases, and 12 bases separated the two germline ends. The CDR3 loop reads CASSQGTRDYNEQFF. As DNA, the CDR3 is TGTGCCAGCAGCCAGGGGACTCGCGACTACAATGAGCAGTTCTTC.

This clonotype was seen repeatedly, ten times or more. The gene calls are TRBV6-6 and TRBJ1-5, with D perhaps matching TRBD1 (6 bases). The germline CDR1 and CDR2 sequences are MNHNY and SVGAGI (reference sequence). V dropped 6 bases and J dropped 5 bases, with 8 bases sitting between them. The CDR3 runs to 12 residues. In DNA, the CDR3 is TGTGCCAGCAGGGGGGGCGATCAGCCCCAGCATTTT. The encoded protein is CASRGGDQPQHF.

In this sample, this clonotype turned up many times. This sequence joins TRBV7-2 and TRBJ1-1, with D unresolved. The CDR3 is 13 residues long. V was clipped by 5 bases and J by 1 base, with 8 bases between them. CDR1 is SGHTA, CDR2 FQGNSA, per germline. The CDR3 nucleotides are TGTGCCAGCAGCCGGCAGGAGAACACTGAAGCTTTCTTT. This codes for CASSRQENTEAFF.

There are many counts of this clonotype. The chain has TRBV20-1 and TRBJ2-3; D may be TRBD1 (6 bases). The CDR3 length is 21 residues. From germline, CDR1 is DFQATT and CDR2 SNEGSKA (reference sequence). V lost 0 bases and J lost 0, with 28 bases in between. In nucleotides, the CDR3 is TGCAGTGCTAGAGATCCCCTGGACAGACGACCCCCTCATTATAGCACAGATACGCAGTATTTT. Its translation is CSARDPLDRRPPHYSTDTQYF.

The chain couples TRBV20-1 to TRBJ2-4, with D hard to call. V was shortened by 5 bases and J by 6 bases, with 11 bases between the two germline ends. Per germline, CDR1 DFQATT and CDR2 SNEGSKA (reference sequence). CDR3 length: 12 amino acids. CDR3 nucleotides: TGCAGTGCTCCGCTAGGCCCAAACATTCAGTACTTC. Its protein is CSAPLGPNIQYF.